This entry lists 31 T cell receptor beta chains sequenced from one sample in a study of CD4 T cells in relation to SARS-CoV-2 and coronaviruses. The unexposed donors gave CD4+ T cells in about 2011-2018, prior to COVID-19. CD4+ T cells were isolated from the cells after about nine days of culture. Antigens for these TCRs are unknown. This table comes from immunoSEQ multiplex PCR, and its TCRdb copy is limited to in-frame clones, with some not included. The sample includes 25,000 to 30,000 clones, more than 65% seen only once; the top ten take about 10%. The sample comprised CD4+ T cells from PBMCs, cultured in vitro. These receptors all stem from a human donor in good health.

This clone was observed a few times. This chain connects TRBV4-2 to TRBJ2-6; D possibly corresponds to TRBD2 (5 bases). The CDR3 has 18 residues. Trimming cost V 2 bases and J 0 bases, with 14 bases left between them. Per germline, CDR1 LGHNA and CDR2 YNFKEQ. CDR3 protein: CASSQSLTGSSGANVLTF. CDR3 nucleotides: TGTGCCAGCAGCCAATCCCTGACGGGGAGCTCTGGGGCCAACGTCCTGACTTTC.

This sequence joins TRBV18 and TRBJ1-2; unclear D gene. Germline CDR1 KGHSH, CDR2 LQKENI. Trimming pared 3 bases from V and 8 bases from J, leaving 13 bases between. The CDR3 is 13 amino acids. The CDR3 DNA is TGTGCCAGCTCACCTGGGCCCCCGACGGGCTACACCTTC. Protein sequence: CASSPGPPTGYTF.

This chain uses TRBV5-1 with TRBJ2-3; 10 bases map to TRBD1. Germline CDR1 and CDR2: SGHRS and YFSETQ. The CDR3 covers 16 residues. The V and J ends lost 4 bases and 3 bases, in that order; junction bases with no gene match: 8. CDR3 region: CASSVRDRGSTDTQYF. The CDR3 DNA sequence: TGCGCCAGCAGCGTCCGGGACAGGGGATCAACAGATACGCAGTATTTT.

The rearrangement joins TRBV3-1 (or the pseudogene TRBV3-2) to TRBJ1-2, with 11 nucleotides matching TRBD1. Looked up from germline, CDR1 is LGHDT and CDR2 is YNNKEL (reference sequence). V lost 6 bases, J lost 3 bases, and 3 bases stayed unmatched. This CDR3 contains 14 residues. This CDR3 is CASSRTGGYYGYTF. The CDR3, as DNA: TGTGCCAGCAGTCGGACAGGGGGCTACTATGGCTACACCTTC.

V usage is TRBV12-3 or TRBV12-4 and J usage is TRBJ2-3; D call uncertain. CDR3 length: 13 amino acids. Between the trimmed V and J ends, which lost 8 bases and 4 bases, there was a span of 13 bases. This chain's CDR3 is CASLEQWPDTQYF. The CDR3 DNA follows: TGTGCCAGCTTAGAGCAGTGGCCAGATACGCAGTATTTT.

The V call is TRBV7-2, the J call TRBJ2-7; the match to TRBD2 covers 8 bases. Germline V gene data show CDR1 as SGHTA and CDR2 as FQGNSA. The CDR3 length is 16 residues. After removal of 3 bases from V and 0 bases from J, the junction contained 7 bases not matched to a gene. The CDR3 protein is CASSFSGGGTSYEQYF. CDR3 bases: TGTGCCAGCAGCTTTAGCGGCGGGGGGACCTCCTACGAGCAGTACTTC.

The CDR3 nucleotides read TGCGCCAGCAGCCAAGTCCCCGGGAAGGCTTTCTTT. It codes for CASSQVPGKAFF. The V call is TRBV4-3, the J call TRBJ1-1; D not certain. V was clipped by 1 base and J by 11 bases, with 11 bases between them. The CDR3 consists of 12 residues. Germline V gene lookup returns CDR1 LGHNA and CDR2 YSLEER.

V usage is TRBV9 and J usage is TRBJ2-2; TRBD2 agrees at 11 bases. This CDR3 is built from 15 residues. From germline, CDR1 is SGDLS and CDR2 YYNGEE. V gave up 1 base and J gave up 6 bases; unmatched junction bases: 2. CDR3 nucleotides: TGTGCCAGCAGCGTATTACTAGCGGGAGCCGGGGAGCTGTTTTTT. This codes for CASSVLLAGAGELFF.

V is TRBV9 and J is TRBJ1-4, with D perhaps matching TRBD1 (6 bases). Germline V gives CDR1 SGDLS, CDR2 YYNGEE. CDR3 length: 14 amino acids. Trimming pared 4 bases from V and 8 bases from J, leaving 15 bases between. The CDR3 bases are TGTGCCAGCAGCAGTCGAGGGGGGTGGGAAAAACTGTTTTTT. This codes for CASSSRGGWEKLFF.

The chain uses TRBV25-1 and TRBJ1-3; tentatively, D is TRBD1 (5 bases). The CDR3 contains 14 residues. CDR1 MGHDK and CDR2 SYGVNS come from the germline V gene. The V end was cut by 8 bases, the J end by 10 bases, with 21 bases between. The CDR3 DNA reads as TGTGCCAGCTCCATGGGGGGAACCCTTAAGACCATATATTTT. Translation gives CASSMGGTLKTIYF.

V usage is TRBV19 and J usage is TRBJ2-5; 10 bases match TRBD1. Germline CDR1 is LNHDA and CDR2 is SQIVND (reference sequence). V was pared by 5 bases and J by 2 bases, with 11 bases of the junction left unmatched. The CDR3 loop spans 17 amino acids. For the CDR3, the DNA is TGTGCCAGTAGTTCTGGGACAGGGGCGAGGGGGCAAGAGACCCAGTACTTC. This gives the protein CASSSGTGARGQETQYF.

This chain uses TRBV9 with TRBJ2-3; TRBD2 agrees at 8 bases. The CDR3 extends over 16 amino acids. Germline CDR1 and CDR2: SGDLS and YYNGEE. V lost 3 bases, J lost 3 bases, and 9 bases stayed unmatched. CDR3 coding DNA: TGTGCCAGCAGCGCAGAACCGAGCGGGAGAACAGATACGCAGTATTTT. Residues: CASSAEPSGRTDTQYF.

Here the CDR3 DNA reads TGTGCCAGCAGCCAAGACAGTCTCATGGGGGCCAACGTCCTGACTTTC. Its protein product is CASSQDSLMGANVLTF. V usage is TRBV3-1 (or the pseudogene TRBV3-2) and J usage is TRBJ2-6, with D uncertain. Germline lookup yields CDR1 LGHDT and CDR2 YNNKEL (reference sequence). This CDR3 is 16 amino acids long. The germline V and J ends were trimmed by 0 bases and 4 bases, with 10 bases remaining between them.

The CDR3 nucleotides read TGTGCCAGTAGCCGCTCGGTTTATGGCTACACCTTC. Amino acids: CASSRSVYGYTF. V gene TRBV19 combines with J gene TRBJ1-2; no reliable D call. Per germline, CDR1 LNHDA and CDR2 SQIVND (reference sequence). This CDR3 has 12 amino acids. V lost 6 bases, J lost 5 bases, and 10 bases lay in between. The entire variable domain, with the rest obtained from reference TRBV19 and TRBJ1-2, is as follows: DGGITQSPKYLFRKEGQNVTLSCEQNLNHDAMYWYRQDPGQGLRLIYYSQIVNDFQKGDIAEGYSVSREKKESFPLTVTSAQKNPTAFYLCASSRSVYGYTFGSGTRLTVV.

The chain carries TRBV11-2 and TRBJ1-2; 9 bases match TRBD1. The CDR3 totals 16 residues. V dropped 5 bases and J dropped 6; count of bases not matched to a gene: 13. Per the germline V gene, CDR1 is SGHAT and CDR2 is FQNNGV. CDR3 bases: TGTGCCAGCAGCATTCAACCGGGACAGGGTTTGGATGGCTACACCTTC. It codes for CASSIQPGQGLDGYTF.

This rearrangement joins TRBV6-4 to TRBJ2-3, with 9 nucleotides matching TRBD2. Losses at the gene ends were 6 bases for V and 8 bases for J; bases not matched to a gene: 9. The CDR3 covers 14 residues. The germline V gene encodes CDR1 MRHNA and CDR2 SNTAGT. Written as DNA, the CDR3 is TGTGCCAGCAGCCCCCTTAGCGGGAGCGGTACGCAGTATTTT. Translation: CASSPLSGSGTQYF.

V and J are TRBV7-2 and TRBJ2-6; D unclear. Trimming cost V 1 base and J 3 bases, with 10 bases left between them. Germline V gives CDR1 SGHTA, CDR2 FQGNSA. The CDR3 is 16 amino acids. Here the CDR3 reads CASSLVSGHGANVLTF. The DNA of the CDR3 is TGTGCCAGCAGCTTAGTTTCGGGTCATGGGGCCAACGTCCTGACTTTC.

The count of this clone is one. The CDR3 is CASSRLAGHTDTQYF. CDR3 nucleotide sequence: TGTGCCAGCAGCCGACTAGCGGGGCACACAGATACGCAGTATTTT. The chain combines TRBV7-3 with TRBJ2-3; 11 bases are a match to TRBD2. Germline values: CDR1 SGHTA, CDR2 FQGTGA. The CDR3 loop spans 15 amino acids. V shed 5 bases and J 2 bases; nucleotides not matched to a gene: 3.

The gene calls are TRBV9 and TRBJ1-1; no clear D. Germline V gene data show CDR1 as SGDLS and CDR2 as YYNGEE. Trimming cost V 0 bases and J 0 bases, with 9 bases left between them. The CDR3 spans 15 residues. The CDR3 DNA is TGTGCCAGCAGCGTAGGGCAGCCGATGAACACTGAAGCTTTCTTT. Amino acids: CASSVGQPMNTEAFF.

V is TRBV29-1 and J is TRBJ1-5, with no clear D. Deletions cut 4 bases from V and 4 bases from J, with 8 bases between. From germline, CDR1 is SQVTM and CDR2 ANQGSEA. The CDR3 sequence is 12 residues long. The CDR3 here is CSVGEINQPQHF. The CDR3 DNA reads as TGCAGCGTTGGGGAGATTAATCAGCCCCAGCATTTT.

The CDR3 loop reads CAVEGTDRRGYTF. The CDR3 bases are TGTGCCGTAGAGGGTACCGATCGGCGGGGCTACACCTTC. The chain is built from TRBV19 and TRBJ1-2; D call uncertain. V was shortened by 11 bases and J by 8 bases, with 21 bases between the two germline ends. Germline values: CDR1 LNHDA, CDR2 SQIVND (reference sequence). The CDR3 length is 13 residues.

The chain recombines TRBV5-1 with TRBJ2-4, with 8 bases identical to TRBD1. Trimming at V came to 3 bases and at J to 3 bases, leaving 11 bases not matched to a gene. This CDR3 spans 17 amino acids. CDR1 and CDR2 from the germline V gene are SGHRS and YFSETQ. The CDR3 is CASSWDLQGVDKNIQYF. The CDR3 DNA is TGCGCCAGCAGCTGGGATTTACAGGGGGTAGACAAAAACATTCAGTACTTC.

The chain combines TRBV6-5 with TRBJ1-5; the D is unclear. V lost 11 bases to trimming and J lost 3 bases, with 14 bases between them. Germline lookup yields CDR1 MNHEY and CDR2 SVGAGI. This CDR3 spans 13 amino acids. CDR3: CAARRAFNQPQHF. The CDR3 DNA reads as TGTGCCGCTCGGCGGGCCTTCAATCAGCCCCAGCATTTT.

The chain has TRBV4-3 and TRBJ1-3; unclear D gene. The germline V gene encodes CDR1 LGHNA and CDR2 YSLEER. This CDR3 is built from 16 residues. V was shortened by 4 bases and J by 0 bases, with 13 bases between the two germline ends. CDR3 amino acids: CASSPRASISGNTIYF. Written as DNA, the CDR3 is TGCGCCAGCAGCCCCCGGGCGTCTATCTCTGGAAACACCATATATTTT.

This clone was detected a few times. Because the CDR3 is missing its conserved closing phenylalanine or tryptophan, this is likely a read error. It is unclear where the CDR3 begins or ends on the DNA, so no DNA is shown, and the CDR3 is as TCRdb lists it. This chain links TRBV6-4 with TRBJ2-7. The CDR3 sequence runs 16 residues, both termini included. Germline lookup yields CDR1 MRHNA and CDR2 SNTAGT. Here the CDR3 reads CASSDSGRSLRAVLLP.

The rearrangement links TRBV6-4 to TRBJ1-2; no firm D call. The germline gives CDR1 MRHNA, CDR2 SNTAGT. The CDR3 extends over 13 amino acids. V lost 0 bases, J lost 8 bases, and 10 bases lay in between. CDR3 loop: CASSDSSGRGYTF. In nucleotides, the CDR3 is TGTGCCAGCAGTGACTCTAGCGGCAGGGGCTACACCTTC.

This chain links TRBV30 with TRBJ1-1, with D possibly being TRBD1 (5 bases). The CDR3 loop spans 14 amino acids. Trimming took 0 bases from V and 2 from J, leaving 10 bases between them. From germline, CDR1 is GTSNPN and CDR2 SVGIG (reference sequence). The CDR3 region has the DNA TGTGCCTGGAGTGTAGGCCAGGGAAACACTGAAGCTTTCTTT. It specifies CAWSVGQGNTEAFF.

This chain uses TRBV11-3 with TRBJ2-7, with 8 positions matching TRBD1. This CDR3 is 15 amino acids long. In germline, CDR1 is SGHNT, CDR2 YENEEA. With 5 bases clipped from V and 0 bases from J, the junction kept 6 bases outside the gene matches. CDR3 coding DNA: TGTGCCAGCAGCGACGGGACAGGTCCCTCCTACGAGCAGTACTTC. It translates to CASSDGTGPSYEQYF.

The V gene is TRBV29-1, the J gene TRBJ2-3; the D gene is possibly TRBD2 (5 bases). The CDR3 runs to 14 residues. Trimming took off 4 bases at V and 3 bases at J, with 14 bases between the two ends. Per germline, CDR1 SQVTM and CDR2 ANQGSEA. CDR3 loop: CSVGGPSRTDTQYF. CDR3 in DNA: TGCAGCGTTGGGGGTCCTAGCCGTACAGATACGCAGTATTTT.

The rearrangement links TRBV6-5 to TRBJ2-7, with D perhaps matching TRBD1 (5 bases). CDR1 and CDR2 (germline): MNHEY, SVGAGI. V was shortened by 7 bases and J by 2 bases, with 15 bases between the two germline ends. The CDR3 runs to 14 residues. In nucleotides, the CDR3 is TGTGCCAGCACCACAAAGGCAGGGCCCTACGAGCAGTACTTC. This sequence encodes CASTTKAGPYEQYF.

This chain uses TRBV6-1 with TRBJ2-3; possible D gene TRBD2, 5 bases. The CDR3 spans 17 residues. The germline V gene encodes CDR1 MNHNS and CDR2 SASEGT. Trimming took off 2 bases at V and 5 bases at J, with 20 bases between the two ends. CDR3 nucleotides: TGTGCCAGCAGTGAAATGTTGATGGGAGTGGGTGGAGATACGCAGTATTTT. Translation gives CASSEMLMGVGGDTQYF.